What follows are 23 T cell receptor beta chains derived from one specimen sequenced in a study of T-cell memory formation after mild COVID-19 (dated by TCRdb to the early 2020s). Library generation was performed with 5' RACE. The sample was run on an Illumina NovaSeq 6000. Clones were called with MiXCR by TCRdb after fastp trimmed the public reads at Q25, and only in-frame beta chains were retained. Rows matching on CDR3 protein sequence are summarized as one entry with the most common DNA and genes. The sample has approximately 46,000 distinct CDR3 sequences on record, roughly 6.6% of them singletons. The ten largest account for approximately 0.8% of the sample. The sequencing sample was made of PBMCs or a T cell subset sorted from them (not recorded which). These receptors all come from an adult who had mild COVID-19 (a few samples of this study predate the infection). The sample titles of this study are shuffled in the database, so cell type and time point are left out.

This clonotype was recorded a few times. J is TRBJ2-1 and V is TRBV6-5; weak D call: TRBD1 (5 bases). CDR1 and CDR2 (germline): MNHEY, SVGAGI. The CDR3 has 13 residues. V lost 8 bases and J 2 bases, leaving 10 bases between the germline ends. CDR3 sequence reads: CASRRTTYNEQFF. The CDR3 nucleotides read TGTGCCAGCCGAAGGACAACCTACAATGAGCAGTTCTTC.

This chain joins TRBV14 and TRBJ1-4, with D possibly TRBD1 on 6 matching bases. Looked up from germline, CDR1 is SGHDN and CDR2 is FVKESK. This CDR3 has 16 amino acids. The V gene lost 0 bases and the J gene lost 8 bases, with 16 bases spanning the gap. In DNA form, the CDR3 reads TGTGCCAGCAGCCAAGACTGGACAGCAAGTGGGGAAAAACTGTTTTTT. Protein: CASSQDWTASGEKLFF.

This clonotype was seen many times. The rearrangement links TRBV20-1 to TRBJ2-1, with 12 positions matching TRBD2. Germline CDR1 is DFQATT and CDR2 is SNEGSKA (reference sequence). V shed 6 bases and J 7 bases; nucleotides not matched to a gene: 10. The CDR3 covers 15 residues. DNA of the CDR3: TGCAGTGCCCGCTCAACTAGCGGGAGGATAAATGAGCAGTTCTTC. Translated, it gives CSARSTSGRINEQFF.

At least ten counts were recorded for this clonotype. This chain uses TRBV5-1 with TRBJ1-1; D ambiguous. CDR1 is SGHRS and CDR2 is YFSETQ in the germline V gene. This CDR3 is 15 amino acids long. V was clipped by 0 bases and J by 1 base, with 10 bases between them. The CDR3: CASSLGTFGNTEAFF. CDR3 nucleotides: TGCGCCAGCAGCTTGGGGACGTTCGGGAACACTGAAGCTTTCTTT. The full variable domain, rest sourced from reference TRBV5-1 and TRBJ1-1, is KAGVTQTPRYLIKTRGQQVTLSCSPISGHRSVSWYQQTPGQGLQFLFEYFSETQRNKGNFPGRFSGRQFSNSRSEMNVSTLELGDSALYLCASSLGTFGNTEAFFGQGTRLTVV.

J is TRBJ2-2 and V is TRBV29-1; D uncertain. With 3 bases removed from V and 6 bases from J, the gap between germline ends came to 11 bases. The CDR3 sequence is 13 residues long. Germline assignment: CDR1 SQVTM and CDR2 ANQGSEA. The CDR3 region has the DNA TGCAGCGTTGACAACACGGTTCCCGGGGAGCTGTTTTTT. Translation: CSVDNTVPGELFF.

This clonotype was seen ten or more times. The rearrangement links TRBV28 to TRBJ2-1, with 8 bases identical to TRBD1. CDR3 length: 15 amino acids. The J segment lost 4 bases and the V segment lost 7 bases, leaving 9 bases of the junction unmatched. Germline CDR1 reads MDHEN; CDR2 reads SYDVKM. The DNA of the CDR3 is TGTGCCAGCACGCCCCTAGACAGGGGATACAATGAGCAGTTCTTC. It is translated as CASTPLDRGYNEQFF.

The table lists this clonotype with many counts. The chain joins TRBV12-3 or TRBV12-4 to TRBJ2-1, with D tentatively TRBD2 (6 bases). CDR3 length equals 17 residues. Trimming cost V 5 bases and J 6 bases, with 23 bases left between them. CDR3 amino acids: CASSPILGGLGANEQFF. Written as DNA, the CDR3 is TGTGCCAGCAGTCCAATCCTGGGAGGTCTTGGGGCCAATGAGCAGTTCTTC.

This clonotype was counted at least ten times. The V call is TRBV5-5, the J call TRBJ2-1; D is unresolved. The CDR3 consists of 15 residues. The germline CDR1 and CDR2 sequences are SGHKS and YYEKEE (reference sequence). Trimming took off 0 bases at V and 4 bases at J, with 11 bases between the two ends. DNA of the CDR3: TGTGCCAGCAGCTTGGGGGTCCTAAATTACAATGAGCAGTTCTTC. Amino acids: CASSLGVLNYNEQFF.

This clonotype was counted many times. This chain links TRBV7-8 with TRBJ2-7; 7 nucleotides line up with TRBD1. The CDR3 totals 15 residues. Germline trimming cut 0 bases from V and 5 bases from J; bases unmatched to any gene: 7. CDR1 and CDR2 from the germline V gene are SGHVS and FQNEAQ. Here the CDR3 DNA reads TGTGCCAGCAGCTTAGCGGTAGGGGGCAGCGACGAGCAGTACTTC. Amino acid sequence: CASSLAVGGSDEQYF.

This clonotype was seen many times. The gene calls are TRBV20-1 and TRBJ2-3, with TRBD2 matching over 11 bases. CDR1 DFQATT and CDR2 SNEGSKA come from the germline V gene (reference sequence). V shed 3 bases, J shed 2 bases, and the junction held 7 bases outside the gene matches. The CDR3 totals 16 residues. CDR3 nucleotide sequence: TGCAGTGCTAGGGACCCTAGCGGGGGGTACACAGATACGCAGTATTTT. Encoded protein: CSARDPSGGYTDTQYF.

This clonotype appeared many times. The chain employs TRBV5-6 and TRBJ2-5; D is unclear. The CDR3 runs to 13 residues. Deletions cut 4 bases from V and 4 bases from J, with 11 bases between. Germline V gene data show CDR1 as SGHDT and CDR2 as YYEEEE. CDR3 loop: CASSNRRGETQYF. The CDR3 DNA follows: TGTGCCAGCAGCAACCGGAGAGGAGAGACCCAGTACTTC. Full variable domain (outside the CDR3, taken from reference TRBV5-6 and TRBJ2-5): DAGVTQSPTHLIKTRGQQVTLRCSPKSGHDTVSWYQQALGQGPQFIFQYYEEEERQRGNFPDRFSGHQFPNYSSELNVNALLLGDSALYLCASSNRRGETQYFGPGTRLLVL.

Relative to its sample, this clonotype is medium-sized. CDR3 residues: CASSFGEKLFF. The CDR3 nucleotides read TGTGCCAGCAGCTTTGGGGAAAAACTGTTTTTT. V and J are TRBV5-5 and TRBJ1-4; D not resolved. CDR3 size: 11 residues. Germline loops: CDR1 SGHKS, CDR2 YYEKEE (reference sequence). With 2 bases removed from V and 8 bases from J, the gap between germline ends came to 4 bases.

This clonotype was counted at least ten times. The rearrangement joins TRBV6-6 to TRBJ2-1, with TRBD1 matching 8 bases. Germline loops: CDR1 MNHNY, CDR2 SVGAGI (reference sequence). Trimming took 9 bases from V and 3 from J; bases not matched to a gene: 7. The length of the CDR3 is 14 residues. The CDR3 is CASRAGGSYNEQFF. In DNA, the CDR3 is TGTGCCAGTAGAGCAGGGGGCAGCTACAATGAGCAGTTCTTC.

V and J are TRBV7-6 and TRBJ1-5, with unresolved D. The CDR3 spans 15 residues. The ends were cut back, 2 bases at V and 2 bases at J, with 10 bases in the middle. Germline V gene sequence: CDR1 SGHVS, CDR2 FNYEAQ. The CDR3 coding sequence is TGTGCCAGCAGCTTATACAGTGGGGGCAATCAGCCCCAGCATTTT. It codes for CASSLYSGGNQPQHF.

This clonotype was recorded at least ten times. The DNA for the CDR3 is TGTGCCAGCAGTCGCGCCTCTGGGGCCAACGTCCTGACTTTC. It encodes CASSRASGANVLTF. The chain uses TRBV7-2 and TRBJ2-6; D unclear. This CDR3 spans 14 amino acids. Per the germline V gene, CDR1 is SGHTA and CDR2 is FQGNSA. The ends were cut back, 6 bases at V and 0 bases at J, with 6 bases in the middle.

The chain has TRBV6-2 or TRBV6-3 and TRBJ1-5; D is unclear. V was cut by 6 bases and J by 2 bases, with 14 bases left in between. The CDR3 has 15 residues. CDR1 and CDR2 from the germline V gene are MNHEY and SVGEGT. CDR3 residues: CASSLLKTGNQPQHF. The CDR3 DNA sequence: TGTGCCAGCAGCCTTTTGAAGACGGGCAATCAGCCCCAGCATTTT.

This clonotype turned up a few times. The rearrangement joins TRBV3-1 to TRBJ2-7; possible D gene TRBD1, 6 bases. Per germline, CDR1 LGHDT and CDR2 YNNKEL (reference sequence). V lost 4 bases and J lost 0, with 13 bases in between. The CDR3 consists of 15 residues. The CDR3: CASSPPGASSYEQYF. CDR3 sequence (DNA): TGTGCCAGCAGCCCGCCAGGGGCCAGCTCCTACGAGCAGTACTTC.

In its sample, this clonotype was seen many times. The chain is built from TRBV5-1 and TRBJ1-1, with 7 bases identical to TRBD1. The V and J ends lost 4 bases and 1 base, in that order; junction bases with no gene match: 4. The CDR3 totals 14 residues. Germline-derived CDR1 and CDR2 are SGHRS and YFSETQ. CDR3 nucleotides: TGCGCCAGCAGCATGGGACAGCCGAACACTGAAGCTTTCTTT. Translated, it gives CASSMGQPNTEAFF.

This clonotype was observed at least ten times. J is TRBJ1-1 and V is TRBV2, with D unclear. The CDR3 is 13 amino acids. From germline, CDR1 is SNHLY and CDR2 FYNNEI. V gave up 3 bases and J gave up 5 bases, with 10 bases separating them. CDR3: CASSERAATEAFF. The CDR3, as DNA: TGTGCCAGCAGTGAGAGGGCGGCGACTGAAGCTTTCTTT.

The CDR3 spells CASSLLPSGIYNEQFF. The CDR3 region has the DNA TGTGCCAGCAGCTTACTTCCTAGCGGGATATACAATGAGCAGTTCTTC. The V gene is TRBV7-3, the J gene TRBJ2-1; 9 bases line up with TRBD2. Trimming removed 2 bases from V and 4 bases from J; junction bases left unmatched: 6. From germline, CDR1 is SGHTA and CDR2 FQGTGA. The CDR3 loop spans 16 amino acids.

The V gene is TRBV5-1, the J gene TRBJ1-2, with unresolved D. Germline CDR1 SGHRS, CDR2 YFSETQ. There are 12 residues in the CDR3. V lost 4 bases and J 4 bases, leaving 8 bases between the germline ends. Here the CDR3 reads CASSESSYGYTF. CDR3 sequence (DNA): TGCGCCAGCAGCGAGAGTTCCTATGGCTACACCTTC.

This clonotype was counted at least ten times. The V call is TRBV4-2, the J call TRBJ2-1; D gene uncertain. This CDR3 spans 14 amino acids. Trimming cost V 1 base and J 5 bases, with 9 bases left between them. Per germline, CDR1 LGHNA and CDR2 YNFKEQ. This CDR3 reads CASSQGQADNEQFF. CDR3 bases: TGTGCCAGCAGCCAAGGGCAGGCCGACAATGAGCAGTTCTTC.

This clonotype was seen repeatedly, ten times or more. The genes are TRBV7-3 and TRBJ2-7; 10 bases map to TRBD2. The CDR3 loop spans 13 amino acids. With V trimmed by 3 bases and J by 7 bases, 3 bases remained unmatched. Germline-derived CDR1 and CDR2 are SGHTA and FQGTGA. CDR3 region: CASSLGLAREQYF. The CDR3 region has the DNA TGTGCCAGCAGCTTGGGACTAGCGAGAGAGCAGTACTTC. The full variable domain, its missing parts supplied by reference TRBV7-3 and TRBJ2-7, is GAGVSQTPSNKVTEKGKYVELRCDPISGHTALYWYRQSLGQGPEFLIYFQGTGAADDSGLPNDRFFAVRPEGSVSTLKIQRTERGDSAVYLCASSLGLAREQYFGPGTRLTVT.